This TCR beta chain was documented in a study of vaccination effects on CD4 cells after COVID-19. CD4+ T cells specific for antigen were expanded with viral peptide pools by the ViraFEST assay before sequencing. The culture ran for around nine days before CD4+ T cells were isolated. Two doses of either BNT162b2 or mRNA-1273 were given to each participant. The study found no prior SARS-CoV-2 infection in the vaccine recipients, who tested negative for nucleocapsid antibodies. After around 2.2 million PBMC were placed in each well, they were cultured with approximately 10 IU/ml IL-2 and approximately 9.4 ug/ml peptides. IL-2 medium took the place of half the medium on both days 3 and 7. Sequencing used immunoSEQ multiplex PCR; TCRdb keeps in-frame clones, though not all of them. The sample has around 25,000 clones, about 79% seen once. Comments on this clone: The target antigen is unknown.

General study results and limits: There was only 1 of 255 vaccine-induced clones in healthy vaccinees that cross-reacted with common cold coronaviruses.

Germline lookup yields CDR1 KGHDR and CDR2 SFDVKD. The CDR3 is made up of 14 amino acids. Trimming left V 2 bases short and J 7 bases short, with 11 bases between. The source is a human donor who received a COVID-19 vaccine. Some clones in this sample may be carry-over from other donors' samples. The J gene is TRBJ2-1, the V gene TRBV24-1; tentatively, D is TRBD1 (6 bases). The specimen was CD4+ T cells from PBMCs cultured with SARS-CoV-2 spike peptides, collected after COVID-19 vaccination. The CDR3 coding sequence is TGTGCCACCAGTGATTCCCAGGGGCGGAATGAGCAGTTCTTC. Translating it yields CATSDSQGRNEQFF.